The 25 T cell receptor beta chains reported below all come from one sample, sequenced in a study of CD8 T cells in ankylosing spondylitis. Study-level points and caveats: For ankylosing spondylitis blood, a TCR beta motif of several highly homologous variants appeared characteristic.

Their recognized antigens are unknown. TCRdb ran MiXCR on the 5' RACE reads and lists one entry per CDR3 protein. The table shows around 430,000 distinct CDR3 sequences, with 17% occurring only once. Material: blood, either unsorted or a sorted T cell fraction (not recorded which). The receptors stem from a male donor with ankylosing spondylitis.

This clonotype was observed a few times. The chain has TRBV5-1 and TRBJ2-3, with TRBD2 matching 7 bases. This CDR3 is built from 13 residues. Trimming cost V 5 bases and J 10 bases; bases outside gene matches: 10. From germline, CDR1 is SGHRS and CDR2 YFSETQ. The CDR3 DNA reads as TGCGCCAGCAGGCCTCAGCGGGGCGAAGCGCAGTATTTT. It yields the protein CASRPQRGEAQYF. The variable domain in full, completed from reference TRBV5-1 and TRBJ2-3, reads KAGVTQTPRYLIKTRGQQVTLSCSPISGHRSVSWYQQTPGQGLQFLFEYFSETQRNKGNFPGRFSGRQFSNSRSEMNVSTLELGDSALYLCASRPQRGEAQYFGPGTRLTVL.

Ten or more counts support this clonotype. The chain has TRBV9 and TRBJ2-3; D is unclear. Germline loops: CDR1 SGDLS, CDR2 YYNGEE. V was trimmed by 4 bases and J by 3 bases, leaving 6 bases between them. The CDR3 spans 12 residues. CDR3: CASSPKTDTQYF. In nucleotides, the CDR3 is TGTGCCAGCAGCCCGAAGACAGATACGCAGTATTTT.

This sequence joins TRBV7-8 and TRBJ1-1, with D perhaps matching TRBD1 (5 bases). CDR1 and CDR2 (germline): SGHVS, FQNEAQ. The CDR3 consists of 15 residues. Trimming stripped 3 bases from V and 0 bases from J, with 11 bases between. The CDR3 sequence: CASSFGGVMNTEAFF. CDR3 in DNA: TGTGCCAGCAGCTTTGGGGGGGTCATGAACACTGAAGCTTTCTTT.

This clonotype was counted ten times or more. The rearrangement joins TRBV20-1 to TRBJ2-3; D gene ambiguous. The germline V gene has CDR1 DFQATT and CDR2 SNEGSKA (reference sequence). Between the trimmed V and J ends, which lost 5 bases and 4 bases, there was a span of 16 bases. The CDR3 totals 14 residues. The chain's CDR3 is CSAGSSIAADTQYF. CDR3 in DNA: TGCAGTGCTGGATCATCCATAGCCGCAGATACGCAGTATTTT.

This clonotype was counted between two and nine times. The chain uses TRBV5-1 and TRBJ1-5; D gene uncertain. In germline, CDR1 is SGHRS, CDR2 YFSETQ. This CDR3 comprises 14 residues. Trimming left V 4 bases short and J 3 bases short, with 11 bases between. CDR3 nucleotides: TGCGCCAGCAGCATTGGGCAGAACAATCAGCCCCAGCATTTT. Protein product: CASSIGQNNQPQHF.

This clonotype was seen more than once but under ten times. The V call is TRBV6-2 or TRBV6-3, the J call TRBJ2-3; TRBD2 agrees at 14 bases. Germline V CDR1 and CDR2: MNHEY, SVGEGT. This CDR3 comprises 18 residues. The V segment lost 5 bases and the J segment 4 bases; nucleotides outside the gene matches: 11. CDR3 in amino acids: CASSPYLGTSGSPDTQYF. Written as DNA, the CDR3 is TGTGCCAGCAGTCCCTACCTCGGGACTAGCGGGAGCCCAGATACGCAGTATTTT.

V and J are TRBV27 and TRBJ1-1, with 7 bases aligning to TRBD1. The CDR3 length is 17 residues. CDR1 MNHEY and CDR2 SMNVEV come from the germline V gene (reference sequence). Losses at the gene ends were 0 bases for V and 3 bases for J; bases not matched to a gene: 10. The CDR3 DNA sequence: TGTGCCAGCAGTTTATCTCTCGGACAGGTCGGAGACACTGAAGCTTTCTTT. Protein: CASSLSLGQVGDTEAFF.

This clonotype has at least ten counts. The chain is built from TRBV7-8 and TRBJ2-2; D may match TRBD1 or TRBD2 (5 bases each). CDR3 length: 16 residues. Deletions cut 5 bases from V and 5 bases from J, with 18 bases between. Germline CDR1 is SGHVS and CDR2 is FQNEAQ. The CDR3 region has the DNA TGTGCCAGCAGCCAATACCCGGGACGGGGAACCGGGGAGCTGTTTTTT. It encodes CASSQYPGRGTGELFF.

J is TRBJ2-7 and V is TRBV6-1, with TRBD2 matching 15 bases. The CDR3 has 16 amino acids. V trimming: 6 bases; J trimming: 2 bases; junction bases outside the gene matches: 5. Germline values: CDR1 MNHNS, CDR2 SASEGT. CDR3 residues: CASRKGLAGGPYEQYF. CDR3 DNA: TGTGCCAGCAGGAAGGGACTAGCGGGGGGTCCCTACGAGCAGTACTTC.

J is TRBJ2-7 and V is TRBV7-9, with D uncertain. In germline, CDR1 is SEHNR, CDR2 FQNEAQ (reference sequence). The germline V and J ends were trimmed by 7 bases and 3 bases, with 16 bases remaining between them. The CDR3 has 14 residues. The CDR3 sequence is CASTLAGWSYEQYF. The DNA of the CDR3 is TGTGCCAGCACCCTCGCCGGGTGGAGCTACGAGCAGTACTTC. Drawing the rest from reference TRBV7-9 and TRBJ2-7, the complete variable domain is DTGVSQNPRHKITKRGQNVTFRCDPISEHNRLYWYRQTLGQGPEFLTYFQNEAQLEKSRLLSDRFSAERPKGSFSTLEIQRTEQGDSAMYLCASTLAGWSYEQYFGPGTRLTVT.

There are a few counts of this clonotype. The J gene is TRBJ2-2, the V gene TRBV6-1; D is uncertain. This CDR3 spans 13 amino acids. Trimming took 6 bases from V and 6 from J, leaving 11 bases between them. CDR1 and CDR2 (germline): MNHNS, SASEGT. The CDR3 spells CASRPDSAGELFF. In nucleotides, the CDR3 is TGTGCCAGCAGGCCCGACTCGGCCGGGGAGCTGTTTTTT.

The CDR3 protein is CASSQVQVDSYNEQFF. The CDR3, as DNA: TGTGCCAGCAGCCAAGTACAGGTCGACTCCTACAATGAGCAGTTCTTC. V gene TRBV4-2 combines with J gene TRBJ2-1; TRBD1 is a possible D gene (5 bases). Trimming stripped 1 base from V and 0 bases from J, with 10 bases between. Germline lookup yields CDR1 LGHNA and CDR2 YNFKEQ. CDR3 length: 16 residues.

This clonotype was seen a handful of times. The chain carries TRBV25-1 and TRBJ2-5; D may be TRBD2 (5 bases). The V end lost 2 bases, the J end lost 3 bases, and 10 bases lay between the germline ends. Germline CDR1 and CDR2: MGHDK and SYGVNS. The CDR3 spans 14 residues. The DNA for the CDR3 is TGTGCCAGCAGTGAAACGGAGGTCAAAGAGACCCAGTACTTC. The encoded protein is CASSETEVKETQYF.

This clonotype was counted many times. The rearrangement joins TRBV12-3 or TRBV12-4 to TRBJ2-7; 11 nucleotides match TRBD1. With V trimmed by 2 bases and J by 7 bases, 4 bases remained unmatched. CDR3 size: 14 residues. The CDR3 loop reads CASSLSGTGGEQYF. The DNA of the CDR3 is TGTGCCAGCAGTTTATCCGGGACAGGGGGTGAGCAGTACTTC.

The genes are TRBV18 and TRBJ2-5; TRBD1 matches 10 bases. The germline V gene has CDR1 KGHSH and CDR2 LQKENI. J gave up 5 bases and V 6 bases, and 9 bases lay outside the gene matches. CDR3 size: 15 residues. The CDR3 here is CASSPGQGLLETQYF. The CDR3 DNA reads TGTGCCAGCTCGCCGGGACAGGGGTTATTGGAGACCCAGTACTTC.

Concerning this clonotype itself: The junction differs from germline at one of its ends, possibly a read error. V and J are TRBV2 and TRBJ1-5; D might be TRBD1 (5 bases). Germline V gene data show CDR1 as SNHLY and CDR2 as FYNNEI. CDR3 length: 13 amino acids. The CDR3 bases are TGTGCCAGCAGAGAAGGGGCCAATCAGCCCCAGCATTTT. It encodes CASREGANQPQHF. The whole variable domain, remainder taken from reference TRBV2 and TRBJ1-5, is EPEVTQTPSHQVTQMGQEVILRCVPISNHLYFYWYRQILGQKVEFLVSFYNNEISEKSEIFDDQFSVERPDGSNFTLKIRSTKLEDSAMYFCASREGANQPQHFGDGTRLSIL.

The V gene is TRBV7-6, the J gene TRBJ2-3, with TRBD2 matching 7 bases. CDR1 is SGHVS and CDR2 is FNYEAQ in the germline V gene. The CDR3 length is 14 residues. The J segment lost 2 bases and the V segment lost 6 bases, leaving 5 bases of the junction unmatched. CDR3 bases: TGTGCCAGCAGGGGGGGGAGGGACACAGATACGCAGTATTTT. It yields the protein CASRGGRDTDTQYF.

There are a few counts of this clonotype. V and J are TRBV27 and TRBJ2-3, with 12 bases fitting TRBD2. V shed 5 bases, J shed 1 base, and the junction held 10 bases outside the gene matches. The CDR3 contains 18 residues. The germline CDR1 and CDR2 sequences are MNHEY and SMNVEV (reference sequence). Written as DNA, the CDR3 is TGTGCCAGCAGTCTAGCGGGGGGGTTTTTCAGTGGCACAGATACGCAGTATTTT. Amino acids: CASSLAGGFFSGTDTQYF.

This clonotype was seen more than once but under ten times. The rearrangement joins TRBV20-1 to TRBJ2-1; TRBD2 might be the D (6 bases). The V gene lost 2 bases and the J gene lost 0 bases, with 17 bases spanning the gap. The CDR3 is 17 residues long. CDR1 is DFQATT and CDR2 is SNEGSKA in the germline V gene (reference sequence). The DNA of the CDR3 is TGCAGTGCTAGACTACCCCGGGACTCAAGCTCCTACAATGAGCAGTTCTTC. Its protein product is CSARLPRDSSSYNEQFF.

This clonotype occurred a few times. The chain couples TRBV4-3 to TRBJ2-1; D is unresolved. CDR3 length: 18 amino acids. Germline CDR1 is LGHNA and CDR2 is YSLEER. V lost 0 bases and J 0 bases, leaving 15 bases between the germline ends. The DNA of the CDR3 is TGCGCCAGCAGCCAAGATTCCCACGCACTAAACTCCTACAATGAGCAGTTCTTC. This encodes CASSQDSHALNSYNEQFF.

J is TRBJ2-5 and V is TRBV11-3, with 8 nucleotides matching TRBD2. The trim removed 4 bases at V and 5 bases at J, leaving 9 bases unmatched. The CDR3 sequence is 15 residues long. Germline lookup yields CDR1 SGHNT and CDR2 YENEEA. CDR3 protein: CASSSETGLAETQYF. In DNA form, the CDR3 reads TGTGCCAGCAGCTCCGAAACCGGACTAGCTGAGACCCAGTACTTC. The variable domain in full, completed from reference TRBV11-3 and TRBJ2-5, reads EAGVVQSPRYKIIEKKQPVAFWCNPISGHNTLYWYLQNLGQGPELLIRYENEEAVDDSQLPKDRFSAERLKGVDSTLKIQPAELGDSAVYLCASSSETGLAETQYFGPGTRLLVL.

The chain carries TRBV9 and TRBJ2-3; D perhaps matches TRBD1 (7 bases). Trimming pared 0 bases from V and 5 bases from J, leaving 16 bases between. The CDR3 spans 16 residues. Germline CDR1 and CDR2: SGDLS and YYNGEE. CDR3 residues: CASSVVSGGSGDTQYF. As DNA, the CDR3 is TGTGCCAGCAGCGTAGTGTCAGGGGGGTCGGGAGATACGCAGTATTTT.

The chain joins TRBV6-5 to TRBJ2-1; D possibly corresponds to TRBD2 (6 bases). This CDR3 spans 18 amino acids. Germline lookup yields CDR1 MNHEY and CDR2 SVGAGI. V dropped 0 bases and J dropped 4 bases, with 19 bases sitting between them. The CDR3 loop reads CASSYSALGGMVYNEQFF. The CDR3, as DNA: TGTGCCAGCAGTTACTCGGCATTAGGCGGGATGGTTTACAATGAGCAGTTCTTC.

This chain uses TRBV5-1 with TRBJ2-2; a weak D match, TRBD1 (6 bases). This CDR3 comprises 15 residues. Between the trimmed V and J ends, which lost 0 bases and 4 bases, there was a span of 10 bases. The germline gives CDR1 SGHRS, CDR2 YFSETQ. CDR3 DNA: TGCGCCAGCAGCTTGGTTCAGGGGACCACCGGGGAGCTGTTTTTT. Its protein product is CASSLVQGTTGELFF.

The count of this clonotype is one. The rearrangement joins TRBV12-5 to TRBJ1-2; D uncertain. The germline V and J ends were trimmed by 5 bases and 4 bases, with 11 bases remaining between them. Germline values: CDR1 LGHNT, CDR2 FRNRAP. CDR3 length equals 13 residues. DNA of the CDR3: TGTGCTAGTGGTCCCGGGGAACTCTATGGCTACACCTTC. Encoded protein: CASGPGELYGYTF.